The 3 T cell receptor beta chains listed next were all sequenced from one sample in a study of cytomegalovirus exposure and HLA in healthy donors (dated by TCRdb to the late 2010s). Receptor amplification or capture employed the immunoSEQ multiplex PCR assay. The multiplex PCR relied on a mix of 60 forward primers for TCR Vbeta segments and 13 reverse primers for TCR Jbeta segments. TCRdb took over this immuneACCESS table, retaining in-frame rearrangements with V and J assigned. Such tables are incomplete; in checked studies, under half of the missing clones stem from an unresolved V gene, and the remainder is unexplained. The sample records 130,000 or so clones, more than 60% of which are singletons. The ten largest account for approximately 2.1% of the sample. The sequencing input was PBMCs. The receptor source for this set is a woman in her thirties or forties in good health and CMV-seropositive.

The V call is TRBV7-3, the J call TRBJ2-1, with 10 positions matching TRBD1. Germline CDR1 reads SGHTA; CDR2 reads FQGTGA. V was clipped by 2 bases and J by 4 bases; unmatched bases: 5. This CDR3 comprises 16 residues. The CDR3 here is CASSLRQGATYNEQFF. The CDR3 DNA reads as TGTGCCAGCAGCTTACGACAGGGGGCGACGTACAATGAGCAGTTCTTC.

This rearrangement joins TRBV27 to TRBJ1-2; TRBD1 matches 7 bases. Trimming removed 6 bases from V and 4 bases from J; junction bases left unmatched: 11. Germline loops: CDR1 MNHEY, CDR2 SMNVEV (reference sequence). The CDR3 consists of 15 residues. CDR3 nucleotides: TGTGCCAGCAGCTCAAAGGGGGCGCGGACCTATGGCTACACCTTC. This codes for CASSSKGARTYGYTF.

The rearrangement joins TRBV2 to TRBJ1-1; possibly TRBD1 for D (5 bases). This CDR3 region has 14 residues. Germline CDR1 is SNHLY and CDR2 is FYNNEI. V was trimmed by 8 bases and J by 4 bases, leaving 17 bases between them. CDR3 DNA: TGTGCCAGCGGTGGACTTGGGGGGACCACTGAAGCTTTCTTT. It specifies CASGGLGGTTEAFF.